This T cell receptor beta chain was captured by sequencing in a study of T cells in Graves' hyperthyroidism and ophthalmopathy. This clonotype appeared a few times. The trim removed 2 bases at V and 3 bases at J, leaving 10 bases unmatched. This CDR3 comprises 16 residues. CDR1 is SGHDT, CDR2 YYEEEE, per germline. What was amplified from RNA transcripts were TCR beta CDR3 regions. RT-PCR in the first round (using the HTBI primer set) targeted the TCR CDR3. TCRdb reanalysed the multiplex PCR reads using MiXCR and keeps one entry per CDR3 protein. The sample lists 150,000 to 200,000 distinct CDR3 sequences; roughly 10% were seen once.

The sequencing input was blood. The chain employs TRBV5-6 and TRBJ1-2; 7 nucleotides match TRBD1. This clonotype was sampled from a woman younger than 30 with Graves' hyperthyroidism that later progressed to Graves' ophthalmopathy. The CDR3 DNA follows: TGTGCCAGCAGCTTACTACGACAGGGTTTGGACTATGGCTACACCTTC. Protein: CASSLLRQGLDYGYTF.